The 10 T cell receptor beta chains listed next were all sequenced from one sample in a study of T cells in narcolepsy. Sequencing was performed with immunoSEQ multiplex PCR; in TCRdb, only in-frame clones are kept and a portion is missing. This table holds tens of thousands of clones, 55% to 80% found once. Sequencing input: memory (CD45RA-) CD4+ T cells from blood. These receptors were collected from a human donor in good health.

This rearrangement joins TRBV30 to TRBJ1-1; 7 bases line up with TRBD1. V lost 3 bases to trimming and J lost 6 bases; unmatched junction nucleotides: 7. This CDR3 has 13 amino acids. In germline, CDR1 is GTSNPN, CDR2 SVGIG (reference sequence). In nucleotides, the CDR3 is TGTGCCTGGAGATCCAGGGGGTACTCTGAAGCTTTCTTT. Protein sequence: CAWRSRGYSEAFF. The variable domain in full, with the rest retrieved from reference TRBV30 and TRBJ1-1, is SQTIHQWPATLVQPVGSPLSLECTVEGTSNPNLYWYRQAAGRGLQLLFYSVGIGQISSEVPQNLSASRPQDRQFILSSKKLLLSDSGFYLCAWRSRGYSEAFFGQGTRLTVV.

V usage is TRBV5-1 and J usage is TRBJ2-3; 8 bases align to TRBD1. The CDR3 totals 18 residues. The germline CDR1 and CDR2 sequences are SGHRS and YFSETQ. With 4 bases clipped from V and 0 bases from J, the junction kept 13 bases outside the gene matches. The CDR3 is CASSPQNHRGSSTDTQYF. CDR3 bases: TGCGCCAGCAGCCCCCAGAACCACAGGGGGTCTAGCACAGATACGCAGTATTTT.

The V call is TRBV18, the J call TRBJ1-2; D is possibly TRBD1 (5 bases). The V end lost 6 bases, the J end lost 4 bases, and 15 bases lay between the germline ends. Germline loops: CDR1 KGHSH, CDR2 LQKENI. The CDR3 has 14 residues. The CDR3 spells CASSPGVSTYGYTF. CDR3 sequence (DNA): TGTGCCAGCTCTCCGGGGGTGTCTACCTATGGCTACACCTTC.

The sample holds a few counts of this clone. This chain joins TRBV2 and TRBJ2-5; D is uncertain. Germline V gives CDR1 SNHLY, CDR2 FYNNEI. Trimming removed 8 bases from V and 2 bases from J, with 15 bases in between. CDR3 length equals 14 residues. The CDR3 sequence is CASSRMEGQETQYF. In nucleotides, the CDR3 is TGTGCCAGCTCCCGGATGGAAGGACAAGAGACCCAGTACTTC.

This clone turned up a few times. V gene TRBV4-2 combines with J gene TRBJ2-2; 8 bases line up with TRBD2. Germline CDR1 is LGHNA and CDR2 is YNFKEQ. The ends lost 0 bases at V and 5 bases at J; junction bases unmatched: 5. The CDR3 loop spans 16 amino acids. The CDR3 loop is CASSQDLQRGTGELFF. As DNA, the CDR3 is TGTGCCAGCAGCCAAGATCTACAGCGGGGGACCGGGGAGCTGTTTTTT.

This rearrangement joins TRBV7-9 to TRBJ1-1; D is possibly TRBD1 (5 bases). The CDR3 contains 15 residues. The V gene lost 5 bases and the J gene lost 0 bases, with 13 bases spanning the gap. Germline V gene lookup returns CDR1 SEHNR and CDR2 FQNEAQ (reference sequence). CDR3 in DNA: TGTGCCAGCAGCGAGGGGAGAGGGTTGAACACTGAAGCTTTCTTT. Its translation is CASSEGRGLNTEAFF.

This clone was observed a few times. The chain uses TRBV19 and TRBJ2-1; 11 bases align to TRBD1. J was trimmed by 3 bases and V by 9 bases; bases with no gene match: 1. The CDR3 is made up of 13 amino acids. Per the germline V gene, CDR1 is LNHDA and CDR2 is SQIVND (reference sequence). This CDR3 reads CASGTGGYNEQFF. The CDR3 region has the DNA TGTGCCAGCGGGACAGGGGGCTACAATGAGCAGTTCTTC.

The chain is built from TRBV11-3 and TRBJ2-1; D not resolved. V gave up 5 bases and J gave up 5 bases, with 10 bases separating them. Germline V gene lookup returns CDR1 SGHNT and CDR2 YENEEA. This CDR3 is built from 13 residues. Here the CDR3 DNA reads TGTGCCAGCAGCATTGGGGTGAACAATGAGCAGTTCTTC. Its protein is CASSIGVNNEQFF.

V and J are TRBV5-1 and TRBJ2-5; D may correspond to TRBD1 or TRBD2 (5 bases each). CDR3 length: 12 amino acids. Trimming removed 5 bases at V and 4 bases at J, with 9 bases between. From germline, CDR1 is SGHRS and CDR2 YFSETQ. CDR3 protein: CASRGAGETQYF. The CDR3 DNA sequence: TGCGCCAGCAGAGGGGCGGGAGAGACCCAGTACTTC.

The DNA for the CDR3 is TGCGCCAGCAGTCAATCGGTTCGGACCGGGGACGAGCAGTACTTC. Encoded protein: CASSQSVRTGDEQYF. The chain employs TRBV23-1 and TRBJ2-7; D might be TRBD2 (5 bases). TRBV23-1 is flagged as an ORF with uncertain function. V lost 0 bases and J 5 bases, leaving 14 bases between the germline ends. The CDR3 runs 15 residues.